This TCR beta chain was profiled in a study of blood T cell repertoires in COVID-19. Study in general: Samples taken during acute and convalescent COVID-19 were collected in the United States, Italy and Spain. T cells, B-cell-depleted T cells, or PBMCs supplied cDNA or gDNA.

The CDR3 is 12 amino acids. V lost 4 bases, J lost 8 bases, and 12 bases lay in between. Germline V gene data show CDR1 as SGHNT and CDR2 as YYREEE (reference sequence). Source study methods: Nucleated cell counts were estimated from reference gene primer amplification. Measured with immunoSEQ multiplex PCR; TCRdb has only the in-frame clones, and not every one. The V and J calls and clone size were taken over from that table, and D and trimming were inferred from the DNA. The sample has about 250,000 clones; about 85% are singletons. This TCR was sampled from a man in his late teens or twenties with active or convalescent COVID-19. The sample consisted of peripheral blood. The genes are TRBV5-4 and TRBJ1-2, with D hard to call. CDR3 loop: CASSLDSQGYTF. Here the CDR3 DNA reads TGTGCCAGCAGCCTGGATTCACAGGGCTACACCTTC.